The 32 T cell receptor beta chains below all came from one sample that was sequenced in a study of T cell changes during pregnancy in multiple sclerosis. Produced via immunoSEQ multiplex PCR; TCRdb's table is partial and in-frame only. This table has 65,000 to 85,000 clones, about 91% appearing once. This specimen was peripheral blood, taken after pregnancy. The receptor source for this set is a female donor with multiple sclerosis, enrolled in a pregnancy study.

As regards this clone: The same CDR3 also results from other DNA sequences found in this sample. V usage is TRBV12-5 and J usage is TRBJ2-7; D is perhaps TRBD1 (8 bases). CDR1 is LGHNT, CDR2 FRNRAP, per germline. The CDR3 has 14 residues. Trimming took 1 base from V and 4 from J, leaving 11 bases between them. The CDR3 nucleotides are TGTGCTAGTGGTTTGGACAGGGGGGGATACGAGCAGTACTTC. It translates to CASGLDRGGYEQYF.

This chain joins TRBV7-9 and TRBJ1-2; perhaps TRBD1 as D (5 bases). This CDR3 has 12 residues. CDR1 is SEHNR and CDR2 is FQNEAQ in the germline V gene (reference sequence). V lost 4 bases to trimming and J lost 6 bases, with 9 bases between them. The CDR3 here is CASSYTGDGYTF. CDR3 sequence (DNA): TGTGCCAGCAGCTATACAGGTGATGGCTACACCTTC.

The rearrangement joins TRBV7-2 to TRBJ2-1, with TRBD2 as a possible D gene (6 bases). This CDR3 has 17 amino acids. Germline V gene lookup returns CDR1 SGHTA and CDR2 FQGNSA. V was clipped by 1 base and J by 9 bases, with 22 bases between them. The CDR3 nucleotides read TGTGCCAGCAGCTTAGGAGGAGCGGGTGCCCTGTCAGGTGAGCAGTTCTTC. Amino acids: CASSLGGAGALSGEQFF.

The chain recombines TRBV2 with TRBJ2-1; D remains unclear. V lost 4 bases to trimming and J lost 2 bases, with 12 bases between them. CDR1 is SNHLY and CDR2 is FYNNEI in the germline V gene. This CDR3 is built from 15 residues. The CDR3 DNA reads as TGTGCCAGCAGTGCGGAAGCGCCCCCCTACAATGAGCAGTTCTTC. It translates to CASSAEAPPYNEQFF.

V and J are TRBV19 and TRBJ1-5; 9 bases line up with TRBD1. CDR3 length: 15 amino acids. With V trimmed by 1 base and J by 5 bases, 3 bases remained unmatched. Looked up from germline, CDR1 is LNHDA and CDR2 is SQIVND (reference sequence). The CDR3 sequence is CASSIGDRADQPQHF. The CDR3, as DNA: TGTGCCAGTAGTATAGGGGACAGGGCGGATCAGCCCCAGCATTTT.

CDR3 in amino acids: CASSFLGVSNGYTF. The CDR3 DNA reads TGTGCCAGCAGCTTCTTAGGGGTCTCGAATGGCTACACCTTC. This sequence joins TRBV27 and TRBJ1-2, with a weak D call TRBD1 (5 bases). Per the germline V gene, CDR1 is MNHEY and CDR2 is SMNVEV (reference sequence). V was shortened by 6 bases and J by 6 bases, with 17 bases between the two germline ends. There are 14 residues in the CDR3.

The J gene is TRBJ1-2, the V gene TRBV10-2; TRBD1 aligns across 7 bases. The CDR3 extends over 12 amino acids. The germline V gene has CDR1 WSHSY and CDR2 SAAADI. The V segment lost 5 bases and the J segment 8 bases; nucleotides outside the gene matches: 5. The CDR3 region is CASSSGGWGYTF. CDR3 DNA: TGCGCCAGCAGTTCAGGGGGGTGGGGCTACACCTTC.

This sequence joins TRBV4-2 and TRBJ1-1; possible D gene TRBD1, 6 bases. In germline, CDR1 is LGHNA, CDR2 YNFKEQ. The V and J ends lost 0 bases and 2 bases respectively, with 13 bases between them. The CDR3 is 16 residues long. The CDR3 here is CASSQDLQGRNTEAFF. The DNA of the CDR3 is TGTGCCAGCAGCCAAGATCTACAGGGTCGAAACACTGAAGCTTTCTTT.

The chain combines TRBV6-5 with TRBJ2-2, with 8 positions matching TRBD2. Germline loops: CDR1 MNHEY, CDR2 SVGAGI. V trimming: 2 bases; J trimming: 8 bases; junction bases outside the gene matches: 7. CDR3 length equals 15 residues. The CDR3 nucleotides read TGTGCCAGCAGTTACCTACCAGCGGGAGTTGGGGAGCTGTTTTTT. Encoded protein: CASSYLPAGVGELFF.

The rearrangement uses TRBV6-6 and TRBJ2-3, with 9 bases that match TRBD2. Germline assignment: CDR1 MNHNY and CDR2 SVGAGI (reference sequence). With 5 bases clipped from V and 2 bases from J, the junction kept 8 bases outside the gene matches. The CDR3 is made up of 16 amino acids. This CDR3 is CASSPRLAEITDTQYF. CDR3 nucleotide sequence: TGTGCCAGCAGTCCTCGACTAGCGGAGATCACAGATACGCAGTATTTT.

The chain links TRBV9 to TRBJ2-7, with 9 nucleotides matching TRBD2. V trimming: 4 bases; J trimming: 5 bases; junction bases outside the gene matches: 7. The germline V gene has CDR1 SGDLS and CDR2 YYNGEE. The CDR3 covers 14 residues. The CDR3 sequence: CASSPGTSPHEQYF. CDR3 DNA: TGTGCCAGCAGCCCCGGGACTAGCCCTCACGAGCAGTACTTC.

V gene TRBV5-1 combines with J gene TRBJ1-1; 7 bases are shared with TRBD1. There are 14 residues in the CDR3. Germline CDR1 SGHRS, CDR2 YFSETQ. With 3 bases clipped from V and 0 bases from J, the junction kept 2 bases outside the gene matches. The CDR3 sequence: CASSWTGMNTEAFF. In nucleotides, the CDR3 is TGCGCCAGCAGCTGGACAGGTATGAACACTGAAGCTTTCTTT.

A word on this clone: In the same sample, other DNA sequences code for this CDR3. The CDR3 nucleotides read TGTGCCTGGAGAGCGGTAATGAACACTGAAGCTTTCTTT. It yields the protein CAWRAVMNTEAFF. The chain combines TRBV30 with TRBJ1-1, with D uncertain. The CDR3 is made up of 13 amino acids. The V gene's germline CDR1 is GTSNPN and CDR2 SVGIG (reference sequence). V was pared by 3 bases and J by 0 bases, with 8 bases between.

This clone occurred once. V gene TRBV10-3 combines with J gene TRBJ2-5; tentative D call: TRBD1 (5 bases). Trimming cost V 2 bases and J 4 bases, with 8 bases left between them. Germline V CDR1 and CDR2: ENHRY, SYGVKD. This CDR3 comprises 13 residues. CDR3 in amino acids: CAISEGRGETQYF. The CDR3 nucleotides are TGTGCCATCAGTGAGGGAAGGGGAGAGACCCAGTACTTC.

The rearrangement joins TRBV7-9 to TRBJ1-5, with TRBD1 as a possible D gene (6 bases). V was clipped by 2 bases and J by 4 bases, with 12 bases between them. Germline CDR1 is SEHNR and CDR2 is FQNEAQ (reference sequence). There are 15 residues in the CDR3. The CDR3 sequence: CASSLYGGANQPQHF. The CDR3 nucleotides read TGTGCCAGCAGCTTATATGGGGGGGCTAATCAGCCCCAGCATTTT.

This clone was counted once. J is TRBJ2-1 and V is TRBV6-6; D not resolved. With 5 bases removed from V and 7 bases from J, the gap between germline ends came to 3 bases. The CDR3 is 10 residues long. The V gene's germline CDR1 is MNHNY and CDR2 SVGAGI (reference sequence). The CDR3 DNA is TGTGCCAGCAGTCAAAATGAGCAGTTCTTC. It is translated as CASSQNEQFF.

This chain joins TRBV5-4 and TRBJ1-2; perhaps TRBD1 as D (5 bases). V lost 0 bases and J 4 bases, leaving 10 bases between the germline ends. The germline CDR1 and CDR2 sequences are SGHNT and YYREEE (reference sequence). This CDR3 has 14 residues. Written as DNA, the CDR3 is TGTGCCAGCAGCTTGGGTATAGGGGCCTATGGCTACACCTTC. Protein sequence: CASSLGIGAYGYTF.

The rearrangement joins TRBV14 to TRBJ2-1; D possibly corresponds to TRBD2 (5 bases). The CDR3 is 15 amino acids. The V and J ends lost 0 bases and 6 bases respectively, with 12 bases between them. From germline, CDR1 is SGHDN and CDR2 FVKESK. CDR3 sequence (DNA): TGTGCCAGCAGCCAAGAGTTTGAAGGAGGCAATGAGCAGTTCTTC. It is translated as CASSQEFEGGNEQFF.

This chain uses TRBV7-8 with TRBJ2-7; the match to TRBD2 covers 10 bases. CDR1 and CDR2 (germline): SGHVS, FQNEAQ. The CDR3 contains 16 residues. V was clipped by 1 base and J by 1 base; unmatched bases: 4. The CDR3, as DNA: TGTGCCAGCAGCTTAGGGCTAGCGGGAGTTTCCTACGAGCAGTACTTC. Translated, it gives CASSLGLAGVSYEQYF.

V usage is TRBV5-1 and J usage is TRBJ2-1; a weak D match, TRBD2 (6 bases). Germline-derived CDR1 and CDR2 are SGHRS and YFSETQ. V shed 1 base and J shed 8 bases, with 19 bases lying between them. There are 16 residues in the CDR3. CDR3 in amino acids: CASSLNSGAGWDEQFF. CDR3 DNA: TGCGCCAGCAGCTTGAATAGCGGTGCGGGGTGGGATGAGCAGTTCTTC. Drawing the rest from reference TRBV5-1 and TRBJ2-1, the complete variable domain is KAGVTQTPRYLIKTRGQQVTLSCSPISGHRSVSWYQQTPGQGLQFLFEYFSETQRNKGNFPGRFSGRQFSNSRSEMNVSTLELGDSALYLCASSLNSGAGWDEQFFGPGTRLTVL.

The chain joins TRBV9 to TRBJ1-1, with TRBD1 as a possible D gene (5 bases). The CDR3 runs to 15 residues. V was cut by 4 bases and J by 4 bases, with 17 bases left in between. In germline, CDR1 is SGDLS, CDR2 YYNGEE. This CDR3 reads CASSPSGRTSTEAFF. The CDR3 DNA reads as TGTGCCAGCAGCCCTTCCGGACGGACAAGCACTGAAGCTTTCTTT.

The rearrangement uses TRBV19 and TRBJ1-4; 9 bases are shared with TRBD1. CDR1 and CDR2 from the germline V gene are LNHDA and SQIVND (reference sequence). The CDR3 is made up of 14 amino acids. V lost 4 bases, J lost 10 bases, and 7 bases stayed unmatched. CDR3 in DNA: TGTGCCAGTAGTAGTACAGGGGGCCTGGTAAAACTGTTTTTT. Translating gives CASSSTGGLVKLFF.

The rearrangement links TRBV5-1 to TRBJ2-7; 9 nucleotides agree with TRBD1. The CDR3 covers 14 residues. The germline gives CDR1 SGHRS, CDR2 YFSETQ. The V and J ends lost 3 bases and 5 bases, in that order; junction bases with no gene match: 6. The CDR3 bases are TGCGCCAGCAGCTCGACAGGGGGTAGGGACGAGCAGTACTTC. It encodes CASSSTGGRDEQYF.

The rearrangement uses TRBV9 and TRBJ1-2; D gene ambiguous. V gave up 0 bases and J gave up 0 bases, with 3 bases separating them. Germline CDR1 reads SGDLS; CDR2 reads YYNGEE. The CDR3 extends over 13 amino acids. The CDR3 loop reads CASSVGTNYGYTF. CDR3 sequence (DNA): TGTGCCAGCAGCGTAGGTACTAACTATGGCTACACCTTC.

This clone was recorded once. The chain's CDR3 is CASSSGQTDTQYF. The CDR3 region has the DNA TGTGCCAGCAGCTCCGGACAGACAGATACGCAGTATTTT. This rearrangement joins TRBV11-3 to TRBJ2-3, with D possibly matching TRBD1 (6 bases). This CDR3 comprises 13 residues. From germline, CDR1 is SGHNT and CDR2 YENEEA. Deletions cut 4 bases from V and 3 bases from J, with 8 bases between.

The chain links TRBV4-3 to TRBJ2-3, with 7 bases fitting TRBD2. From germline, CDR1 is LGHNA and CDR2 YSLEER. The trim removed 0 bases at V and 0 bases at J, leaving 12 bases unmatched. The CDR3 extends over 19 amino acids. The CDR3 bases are TGCGCCAGCAGCCAAGATCCCCCTAGAGGCGGGGGTAGCACAGATACGCAGTATTTT. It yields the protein CASSQDPPRGGGSTDTQYF.

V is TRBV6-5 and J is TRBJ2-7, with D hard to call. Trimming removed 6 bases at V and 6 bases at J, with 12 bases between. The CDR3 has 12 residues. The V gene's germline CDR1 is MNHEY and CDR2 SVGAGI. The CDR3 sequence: CASRSFPGEQYF. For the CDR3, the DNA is TGTGCCAGCAGATCCTTCCCGGGCGAGCAGTACTTC.

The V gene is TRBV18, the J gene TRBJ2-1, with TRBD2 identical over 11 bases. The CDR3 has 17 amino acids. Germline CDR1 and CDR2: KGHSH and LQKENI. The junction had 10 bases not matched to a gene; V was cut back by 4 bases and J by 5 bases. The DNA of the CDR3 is TGTGCCAGCTCACTGACTTTAGCGGGAGGGCTTGACAATGAGCAGTTCTTC. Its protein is CASSLTLAGGLDNEQFF.

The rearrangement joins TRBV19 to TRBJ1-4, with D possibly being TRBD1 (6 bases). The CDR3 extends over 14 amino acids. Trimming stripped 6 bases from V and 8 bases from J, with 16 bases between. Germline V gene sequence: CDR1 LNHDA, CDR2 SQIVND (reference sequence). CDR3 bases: TGTGCCAGTAGGGTACAGGTACAGGGAGAAAAACTGTTTTTT. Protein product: CASRVQVQGEKLFF.

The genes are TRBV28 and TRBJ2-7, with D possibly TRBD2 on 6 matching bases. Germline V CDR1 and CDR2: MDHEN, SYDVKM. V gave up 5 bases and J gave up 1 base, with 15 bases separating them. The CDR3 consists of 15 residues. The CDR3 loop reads CASSPLGGRSYEQYF. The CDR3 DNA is TGTGCCAGCAGTCCCCTCGGGGGTCGATCCTACGAGCAGTACTTC.

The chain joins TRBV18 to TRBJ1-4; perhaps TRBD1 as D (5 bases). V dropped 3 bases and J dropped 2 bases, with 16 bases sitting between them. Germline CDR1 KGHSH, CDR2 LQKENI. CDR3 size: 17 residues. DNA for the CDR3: TGTGCCAGCTCACCGACAGAGATAGGGCTGACTAATGAAAAACTGTTTTTT. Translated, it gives CASSPTEIGLTNEKLFF.

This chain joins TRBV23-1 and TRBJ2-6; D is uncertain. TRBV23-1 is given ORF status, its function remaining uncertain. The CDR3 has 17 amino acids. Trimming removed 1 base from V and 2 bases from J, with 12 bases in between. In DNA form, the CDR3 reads TGCGCCAGCAGTCAATTACGCGGAGCCCCTGGGGCCAACGTCCTGACTTTC. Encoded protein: CASSQLRGAPGANVLTF.